This note documents a single TCR beta chain sequence. These data come from a study of technical replicates of blood from several donors. Losses at the gene ends were 5 bases for V and 5 bases for J; bases not matched to a gene: 13. This CDR3 spans 19 amino acids. The V gene's germline CDR1 is PRHDT and CDR2 FYEKMQ (reference sequence). This table comes from immunoSEQ multiplex PCR, and its TCRdb copy is limited to in-frame clones, with some not included. The sample has tens of thousands of clones; 85% to 95% are singletons. The sequencing sample was made of T cells isolated from PBMCs. The sequence came from a human donor in good health. The rearrangement links TRBV13 to TRBJ2-1; 15 nucleotides match TRBD2. CDR3 DNA: TGTGCCAGCAGCCTACAGTATGCAGGACTAGCGGGGGGGGACAATGAGCAGTTCTTC. Its protein is CASSLQYAGLAGGDNEQFF.